What follows is one TCR beta chain and its context. The table lists this clone with a few counts. No cognate antigen has been identified for it. No quality values exist for individual bases; no much larger clone is one base distant. From the germline V gene, CDR1 is SGHNT and CDR2 is YENEEA. Trimming at the junction amounts to 0 bases on V and 10 bases on J, and the germline ends lie 13 bases apart. The CDR3 runs 14 amino acids, cysteine and phenylalanine included. CDR3 DNA only is kept here, 42 bases in frame from base 1. Sequencing of the TRB variable region was done with the immunoSEQ hsTCRB v3.0 assay at survey level resolution. The target sequencing depth for TRB was about 35,000-50,000 T-cell genomes per sample. An Illumina MiSeq with a v3 150-cycle kit was used to sequence the pooled TRB libraries. The source study handled its data this way. Repertoire analysis was performed in R inside a reproducible Nextflow workflow that covered QC, data transformation and analysis. LymphoSeq2, an R package for AIRR-Seq data exploration, was used to implement custom analyses. A few samples yielding fewer than 5000 total TRB sequences were excluded, leaving 150 to 200 analyzed HIV repertoires. Among the roughly 200 retained HIV repertoires, some 59 were collected before ART initiation and approximately 130 after ART initiation. Each repertoire was downsampled to 5000 TRB nucleotide sequences, and summary statistics were averaged across 100 downsampling iterations. TRB sequences were retained for analysis only if CDR3 regions of at least seven amino acids were present. Diversity was assessed using a clonality score derived from Shannon entropy and using the Gini coefficient. In repertoire networks, the top 5000 CDR3 amino acid sequences were linked whenever an edit distance of one separated two sequences. For TRB CDR3 amino acid sequences, antigen specificity groups and MHC restriction were predicted with GLIPH2. To flag known CMV, EBV, HIV or tissue antigen associations, CDR3 amino acid sequences were matched against VDJdb and McPAS-TCR. Pre-ART, post-ART and control groups were compared with Wilcoxon signed-rank tests and Holm-Bonferroni correction. This is the immuneACCESS table as TCRdb keeps it, with only in-frame sequences that have V and J called. A part of the clones is gone; compared with another copy, unresolved V genes explain less than half, and the rest is unexplained. The DNA gave D and trimming, while V, J and clone size come from that table. The sample table lists fewer than 45,000 clones, 75% to 85% of them with a count of one. The ten largest clonotypes hold roughly 5.2% of the sample.

To be included, a participant needed at least one PBMC sample from before ART initiation plus at least two post-ART samples. Every participant with HIV received treatment in the United States of America. Before DNA extraction, cryopreserved samples of about 0.9-11 million PBMC were thawed and then washed. At the time of the earliest PBMC sample, participants with HIV were aged between roughly 20 and 55 years. Per participant, PBMC samples came from 1-4 timepoints prior to ART initiation and 2-8 timepoints following ART initiation, for a median of 7 samples. For every participant, serial HIV viral load, CD4+ T-cell count, ART history and demographic data were obtained. Using a Qiagen kit on a QIAcube, genomic DNA was extracted from unsorted PBMC, with samples processed in batches of 12. The data were obtained in a study of long-term antiretroviral therapy in people with HIV (dated 2022 in TCRdb). Study-level background: The earliest samples were collected roughly a decade before the 2015 WHO recommendation for immediate ART, at a time when ART was usually postponed until CD4 counts fell. Test extractions of a monoclonal T-cell line alongside a few dozen polyclonal samples showed no cross-contamination during QIAcube processing. Whether ART initiation and durable HIV suppression were associated with changes in peripheral blood TRB repertoire composition and diversity was tested in a retrospective serial study. From some 33 adults with confirmed HIV infection, the cohort provided 192 cryopreserved PBMC samples, gathered serially across a mean of around six years (range 1-12). Among the 30 or so participants with HIV, eleven were female.

Study-wide findings and limitations: Inferences about post-ART repertoire changes are limited because no data were available on ART adherence, viral resistance or therapy changes. Unsorted PBMC were profiled instead of sorted CD4+ and CD8+ T cells because pre-ART samples had limited cell numbers. The samples span the years 2004 to 2017, and the ART regimens used may be less effective than current regimens. Because PBMC availability was limited, only the TCR beta chain was sequenced, with no alpha chain pairing. Starting ART was linked to a significant rise in TRB diversity, yet even after long-term ART the diversity remained significantly lower than in transplant donor controls. The repertoire was dominated across all time points by expanded TRB clones identified before ART initiation, although this dominance was seen to fluctuate and to decrease in many PLHIV after ART. Narrower CDR3 length ranges were observed in HIV repertoires than in controls, and an antigen-experienced repertoire with only a slight naive shift after ART was suggested by the network structure.

The sequencing used unsorted PBMCs, collected 3.4 years after starting antiretroviral therapy. This receptor chain uses TRBV11-3 and TRBJ2-1, with TRBD1 perhaps the D gene, on 5 matching bases. This TCR came from a man aged 25-45 years with HIV. In nucleotide form, the sequence is TGTGCCAGCAGCTTAGACCCCAGACAGAACGAGCAGTTCTTC. The translation is CASSLDPRQNEQFF.